This T cell receptor (beta chain) was profiled in a study of T cell responses to AZD1222 COVID-19 vaccine. General observations from the study: With two AZD1222 doses given, Spike-specific TCR breadth and depth both rose.

V was pared by 3 bases and J by 2 bases, with 10 bases between. Looked up from germline, CDR1 is KGHSH and CDR2 is LQKENI. This CDR3 spans 15 amino acids. Of note for this clone: Its specificity is not known.

Repertoires were generated with immunoSEQ multiplex PCR, while TCRdb's copy carries only in-frame clones and drops some. The top ten hold 1.9% of the sample, which has about 180,000 clones, over 90% seen once. The gene calls are TRBV18 and TRBJ2-2; D tentatively reads TRBD1 or TRBD2 (5 bases each). The sequence was obtained from an adult who received the AZD1222 COVID-19 vaccine. The material was peripheral blood, obtained 28 days after the second AZD1222 dose. The CDR3 sequence is CASSPGTANTGELFF. The CDR3 DNA reads TGTGCCAGCTCACCCGGGACGGCAAACACCGGGGAGCTGTTTTTT.